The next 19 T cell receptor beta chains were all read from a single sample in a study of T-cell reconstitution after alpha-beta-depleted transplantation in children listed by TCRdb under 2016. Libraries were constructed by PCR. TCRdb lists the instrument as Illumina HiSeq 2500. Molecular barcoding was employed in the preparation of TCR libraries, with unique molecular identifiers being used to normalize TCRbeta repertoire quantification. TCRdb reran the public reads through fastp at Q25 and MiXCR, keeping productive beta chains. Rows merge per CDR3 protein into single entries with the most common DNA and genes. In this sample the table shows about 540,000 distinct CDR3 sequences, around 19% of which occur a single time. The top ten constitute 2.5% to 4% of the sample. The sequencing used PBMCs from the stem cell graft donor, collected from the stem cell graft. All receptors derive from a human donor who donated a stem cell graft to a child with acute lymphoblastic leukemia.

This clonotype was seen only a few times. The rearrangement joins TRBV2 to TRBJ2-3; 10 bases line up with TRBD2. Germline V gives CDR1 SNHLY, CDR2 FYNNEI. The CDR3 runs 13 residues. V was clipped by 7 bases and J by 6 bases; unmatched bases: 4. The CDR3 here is CASKLAGVDTQYF. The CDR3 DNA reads TGTGCCAGCAAGCTAGCGGGAGTGGATACGCAGTATTTT. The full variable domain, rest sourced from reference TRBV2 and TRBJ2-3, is EPEVTQTPSHQVTQMGQEVILRCVPISNHLYFYWYRQILGQKVEFLVSFYNNEISEKSEIFDDQFSVERPDGSNFTLKIRSTKLEDSAMYFCASKLAGVDTQYFGPGTRLTVL.

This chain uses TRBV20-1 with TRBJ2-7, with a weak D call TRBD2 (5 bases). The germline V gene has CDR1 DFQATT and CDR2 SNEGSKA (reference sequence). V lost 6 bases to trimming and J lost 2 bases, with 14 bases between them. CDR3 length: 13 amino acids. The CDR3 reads CSAARRPPYEQYF. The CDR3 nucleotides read TGCAGTGCGGCGCGGAGGCCCCCCTACGAGCAGTACTTC.

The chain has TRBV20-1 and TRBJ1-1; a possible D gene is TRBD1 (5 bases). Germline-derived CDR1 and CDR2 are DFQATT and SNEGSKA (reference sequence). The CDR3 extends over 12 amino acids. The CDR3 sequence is CMQMGVNTEAFF. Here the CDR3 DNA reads TGCATGCAGATGGGGGTGAACACTGAAGCTTTCTTT.

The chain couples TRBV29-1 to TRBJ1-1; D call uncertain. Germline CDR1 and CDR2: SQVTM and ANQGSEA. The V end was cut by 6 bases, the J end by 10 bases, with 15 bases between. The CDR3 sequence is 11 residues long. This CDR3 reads CSVRYDLRAFF. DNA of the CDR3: TGCAGCGTCCGGTATGACCTCCGAGCTTTCTTT.

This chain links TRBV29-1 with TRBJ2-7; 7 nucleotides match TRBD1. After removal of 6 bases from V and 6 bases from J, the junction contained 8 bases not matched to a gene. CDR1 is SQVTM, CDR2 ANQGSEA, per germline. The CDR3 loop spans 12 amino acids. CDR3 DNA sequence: TGCAGCGTGGTTGAAGGGGGCCCCGAGCAGTACTTC. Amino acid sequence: CSVVEGGPEQYF.

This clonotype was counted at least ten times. The CDR3 DNA reads TGTGCCAGCAGCTTAGCTAGGGTCGGGGAGCTGTTTTTT. Its protein is CASSLARVGELFF. The chain has TRBV7-6 and TRBJ2-2, with D unresolved. V was cut by 0 bases and J by 7 bases, with 6 bases left in between. The length of the CDR3 is 13 residues. Per germline, CDR1 SGHVS and CDR2 FNYEAQ.

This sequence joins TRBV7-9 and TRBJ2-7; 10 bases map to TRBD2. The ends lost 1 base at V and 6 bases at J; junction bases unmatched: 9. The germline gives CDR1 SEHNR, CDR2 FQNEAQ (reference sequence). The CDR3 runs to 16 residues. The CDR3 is CASSLDRASGRLEQYF. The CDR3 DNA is TGTGCCAGCAGCTTAGATCGGGCTAGCGGGAGACTCGAGCAGTACTTC.

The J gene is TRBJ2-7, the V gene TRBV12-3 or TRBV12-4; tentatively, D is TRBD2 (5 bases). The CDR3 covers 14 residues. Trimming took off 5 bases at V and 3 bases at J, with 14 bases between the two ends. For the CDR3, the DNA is TGTGCCAGCAGTCCCGGGATGACCGGCTACGAGCAGTACTTC. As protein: CASSPGMTGYEQYF.

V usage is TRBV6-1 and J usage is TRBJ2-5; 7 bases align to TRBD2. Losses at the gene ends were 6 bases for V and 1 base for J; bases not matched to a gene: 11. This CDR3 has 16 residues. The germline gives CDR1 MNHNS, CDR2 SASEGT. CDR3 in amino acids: CASSGMSLAVQETQYF. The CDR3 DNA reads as TGTGCCAGCAGCGGAATGAGTCTAGCGGTCCAAGAGACCCAGTACTTC.

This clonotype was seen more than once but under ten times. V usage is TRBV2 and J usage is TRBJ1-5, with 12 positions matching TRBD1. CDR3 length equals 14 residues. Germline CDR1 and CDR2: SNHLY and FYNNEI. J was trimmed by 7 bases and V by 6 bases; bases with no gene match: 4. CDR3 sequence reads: CASRGTGGGQPQHF. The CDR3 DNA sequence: TGTGCCAGCAGGGGGACAGGGGGCGGGCAGCCCCAGCATTTT.

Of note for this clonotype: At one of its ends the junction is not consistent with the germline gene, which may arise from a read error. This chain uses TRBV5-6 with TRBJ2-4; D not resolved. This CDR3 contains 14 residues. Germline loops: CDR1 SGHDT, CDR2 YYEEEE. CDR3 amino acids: CASSFKARSNMQYF. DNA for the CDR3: TGTGCCAGCAGCTTTAAGGCACGATCAAACATGCAGTACTTC.

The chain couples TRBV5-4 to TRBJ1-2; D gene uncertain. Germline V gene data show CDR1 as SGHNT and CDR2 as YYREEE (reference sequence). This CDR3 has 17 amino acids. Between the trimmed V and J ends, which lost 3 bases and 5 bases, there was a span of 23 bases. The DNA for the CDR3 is TGTGCCAGCAGCTCCTCACCGAGCCAGAGCTTTGGGTATGGCTACACCTTC. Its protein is CASSSSPSQSFGYGYTF.

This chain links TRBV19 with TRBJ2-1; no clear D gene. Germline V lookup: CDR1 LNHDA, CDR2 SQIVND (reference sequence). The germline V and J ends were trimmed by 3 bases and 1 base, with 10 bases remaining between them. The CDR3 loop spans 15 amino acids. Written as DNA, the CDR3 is TGTGCCAGTAGTATGAATGCGGATTCCTACAATGAGCAGTTCTTC. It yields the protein CASSMNADSYNEQFF.

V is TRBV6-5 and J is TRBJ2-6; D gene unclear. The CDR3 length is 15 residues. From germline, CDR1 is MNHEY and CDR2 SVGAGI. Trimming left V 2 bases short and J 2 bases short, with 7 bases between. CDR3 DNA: TGTGCCAGCAGTTACCAATCCACTGGGGCCAACGTCCTGACTTTC. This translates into CASSYQSTGANVLTF.

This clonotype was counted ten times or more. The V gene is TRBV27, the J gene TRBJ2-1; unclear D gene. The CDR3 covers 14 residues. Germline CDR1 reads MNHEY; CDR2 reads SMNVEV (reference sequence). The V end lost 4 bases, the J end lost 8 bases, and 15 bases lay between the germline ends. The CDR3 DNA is TGTGCCAGCAGTTCTTTGCTTACGCCCCATGAGCAGTTCTTC. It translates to CASSSLLTPHEQFF.

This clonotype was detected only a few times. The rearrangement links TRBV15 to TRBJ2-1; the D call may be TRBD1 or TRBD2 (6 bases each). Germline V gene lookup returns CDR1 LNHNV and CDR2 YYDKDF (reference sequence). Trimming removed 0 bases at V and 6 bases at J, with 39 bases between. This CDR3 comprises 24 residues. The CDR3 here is CATSRDIPPWGAGLGSLDPNEQFF. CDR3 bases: TGTGCCACCAGCAGAGATATCCCCCCATGGGGGGCAGGGTTAGGTAGCTTGGACCCCAATGAGCAGTTCTTC. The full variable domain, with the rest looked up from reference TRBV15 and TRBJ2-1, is DAMVIQNPRYQVTQFGKPVTLSCSQTLNHNVMYWYQQKSSQAPKLLFHYYDKDFNNEADTPDNFQSRRPNTSFCFLDIRSPGLGDTAMYLCATSRDIPPWGAGLGSLDPNEQFFGPGTRLTVL.

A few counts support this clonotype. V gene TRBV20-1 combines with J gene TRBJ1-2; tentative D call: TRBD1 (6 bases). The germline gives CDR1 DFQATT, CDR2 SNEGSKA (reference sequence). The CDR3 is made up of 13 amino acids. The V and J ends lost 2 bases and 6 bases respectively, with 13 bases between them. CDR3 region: CSARTGMIDGYTF. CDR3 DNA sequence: TGCAGTGCTAGAACAGGGATGATTGATGGCTACACCTTC.

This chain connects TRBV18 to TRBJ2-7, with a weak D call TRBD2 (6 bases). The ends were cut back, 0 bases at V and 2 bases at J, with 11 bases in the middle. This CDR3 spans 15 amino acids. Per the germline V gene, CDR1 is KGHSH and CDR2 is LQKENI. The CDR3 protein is CASSPPRGGPYEQYF. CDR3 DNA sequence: TGTGCCAGCTCACCACCGCGGGGAGGCCCCTACGAGCAGTACTTC.

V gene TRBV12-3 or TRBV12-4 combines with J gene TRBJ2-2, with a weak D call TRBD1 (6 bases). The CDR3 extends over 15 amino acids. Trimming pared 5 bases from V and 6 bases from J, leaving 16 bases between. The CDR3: CASSSSPNRAGELFF. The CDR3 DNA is TGTGCCAGCAGTAGTAGCCCCAACAGGGCCGGGGAGCTGTTTTTT.